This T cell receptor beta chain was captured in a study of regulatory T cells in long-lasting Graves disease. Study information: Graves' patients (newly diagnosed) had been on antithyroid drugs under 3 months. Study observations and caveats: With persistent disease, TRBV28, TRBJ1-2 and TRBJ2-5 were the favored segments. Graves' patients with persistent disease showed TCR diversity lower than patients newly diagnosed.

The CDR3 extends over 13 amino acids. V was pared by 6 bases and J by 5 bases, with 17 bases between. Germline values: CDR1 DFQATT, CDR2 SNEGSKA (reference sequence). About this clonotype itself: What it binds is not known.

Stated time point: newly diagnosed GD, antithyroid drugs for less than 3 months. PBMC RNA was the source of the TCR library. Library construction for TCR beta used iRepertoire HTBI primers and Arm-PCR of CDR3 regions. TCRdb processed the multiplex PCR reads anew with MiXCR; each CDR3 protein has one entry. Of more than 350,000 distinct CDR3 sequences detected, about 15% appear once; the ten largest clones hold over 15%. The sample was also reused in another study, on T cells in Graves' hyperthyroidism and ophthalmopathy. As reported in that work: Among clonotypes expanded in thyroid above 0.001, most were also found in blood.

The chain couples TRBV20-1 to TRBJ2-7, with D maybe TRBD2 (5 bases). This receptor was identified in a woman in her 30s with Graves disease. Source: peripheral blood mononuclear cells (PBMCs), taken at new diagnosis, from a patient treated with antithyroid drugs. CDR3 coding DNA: TGCAGTGCCCATTTCCGGGGTAACGACGAGCAGTACTTC. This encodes CSAHFRGNDEQYF.